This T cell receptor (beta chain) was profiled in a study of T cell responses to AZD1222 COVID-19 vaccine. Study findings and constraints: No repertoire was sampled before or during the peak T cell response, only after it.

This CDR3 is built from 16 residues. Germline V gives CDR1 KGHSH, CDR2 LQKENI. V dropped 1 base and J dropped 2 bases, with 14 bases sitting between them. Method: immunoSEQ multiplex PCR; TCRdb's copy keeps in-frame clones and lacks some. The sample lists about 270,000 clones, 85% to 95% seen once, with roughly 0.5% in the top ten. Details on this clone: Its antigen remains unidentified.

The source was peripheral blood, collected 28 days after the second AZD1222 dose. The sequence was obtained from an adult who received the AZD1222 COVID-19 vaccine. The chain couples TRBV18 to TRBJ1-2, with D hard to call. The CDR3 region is CASSPRDLGANYGYTF. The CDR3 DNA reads TGTGCCAGCTCACCACGAGACCTGGGAGCGAACTATGGCTACACCTTC.